This TCR beta chain was found in a study of early T cells in non-severe SARS-CoV-2 infection. The overall study: Bulk RNA isolated from unsorted whole blood underwent sequencing; chains were not paired.

Note on this clonotype: Its specificity is unknown.

Overall study results and limits: Anti-spike CD8 responses were favored by VDJdb matching, which missed private and CD4 specificities.

The TCR library protocol was used to attach unique molecular identifiers. These identifiers were attached to individual cDNA molecules. In TCRdb, the 5' RACE reads were re-called with MiXCR into one record per CDR3 protein. The table includes tens of thousands of distinct CDR3 sequences, approximately 9% detected once. The germline V and J ends were trimmed by 1 base and 2 bases, with 8 bases remaining between them. This CDR3 spans 14 amino acids. CDR1 is MDHEN and CDR2 is SYDVKM in the germline V gene. Sample: whole blood, taken at baseline. The TCR comes from an adult who was a healthcare worker with PCR-confirmed SARS-CoV-2 infection or an uninfected control (not recorded which). The chain has TRBV28 and TRBJ2-5, with D possibly being TRBD2 (5 bases). The DNA for the CDR3 is TGTGCCAGCAGTTTATCAGCGGCACAAGAGACCCAGTACTTC. Encoded protein: CASSLSAAQETQYF.